This T cell receptor (beta chain) comes out of a study of beta chain features in type 1 diabetes. The isolated RNA, all of it, was reverse transcribed, so expressed TCRB transcripts were what got sequenced. Libraries were prepared by immunoSEQ multiplex PCR; TCRdb keeps only in-frame clonotypes and omits some of them. Of some 640,000 clones listed, 11% to 15% are singletons. This clone was seen more than once but under ten times. The antigen is undetermined. Trimming removed 0 bases at V and 4 bases at J, with 13 bases between. The length of the CDR3 is 15 residues. Germline V gene lookup returns CDR1 LGHNA and CDR2 YNFKEQ. The study's findings and limits: Sampled from patients, naive, central memory and Treg TCRB repertoires appeared more similar than those sampled from healthy donors. Shorter TCRB CDR3s, moderately but significantly so, were found in Type 1 diabetes patients in all four CD4+ subsets.

This chain connects TRBV4-2 to TRBJ2-7, with a tentative D call TRBD1 (6 bases). The clonotype was recovered from a young man with type 1 diabetes. Sample: naive CD4+ T cells from blood. The CDR3 sequence: CASSQDQDSMYEQYF. The DNA for the CDR3 is TGTGCCAGCAGCCAAGATCAGGACAGTATGTACGAGCAGTACTTC.